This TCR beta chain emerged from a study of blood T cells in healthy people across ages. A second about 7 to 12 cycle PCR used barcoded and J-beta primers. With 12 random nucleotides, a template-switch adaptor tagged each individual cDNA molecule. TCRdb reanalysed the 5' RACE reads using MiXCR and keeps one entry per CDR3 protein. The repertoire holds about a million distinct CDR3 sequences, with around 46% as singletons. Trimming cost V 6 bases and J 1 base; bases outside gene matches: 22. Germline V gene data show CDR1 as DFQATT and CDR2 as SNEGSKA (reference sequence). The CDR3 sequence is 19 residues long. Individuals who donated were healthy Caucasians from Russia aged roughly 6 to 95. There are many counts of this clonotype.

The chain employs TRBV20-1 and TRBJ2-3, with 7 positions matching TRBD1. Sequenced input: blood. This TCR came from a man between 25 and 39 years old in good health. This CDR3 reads CSAKGSRGISSWGTDTQYF. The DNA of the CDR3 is TGCAGTGCCAAGGGGAGCAGGGGGATTAGTAGCTGGGGCACAGATACGCAGTATTTT.